The clone carrying this TCR beta chain was seen a handful of times. Its matching antigen is unknown. CDR3 size: 14 residues. Trimming stripped 0 bases from V and 4 bases from J, with 7 bases between. Germline CDR1 MNHNS, CDR2 SASEGT. The repertoire was sequenced with immunoSEQ multiplex PCR; TCRdb's copy has only in-frame clones and lacks some. The table lists 9,500 to 15,000 clones, 65% of them singletons. This record belongs to a study of chemoradiotherapy in HPV16-positive cancers. Study information: Functional T-cell assays on two HPV16-positive patients' cells defined candidate HPV-specific clones and common TCR motifs.

Study results and limitations: Candidate HPV-specific clones and E7-related TCR motifs grew in tumor during treatment. In HPV16-positive patients, HPV-responsive T-cell expansion tracked better recurrence-free survival. Functional assays defining HPV-specific T cells used only a couple of HPV16-positive patients.

This clonotype was obtained from a human donor with HPV-associated anogenital cancer. The V and J genes are TRBV6-1 and TRBJ1-5; no definite D call. Sampling was conducted from a patient who underwent chemoradiotherapy. CDR3: CASSEAGGNQPQHF. The CDR3 DNA reads as TGTGCCAGCAGTGAAGCAGGAGGGAATCAGCCCCAGCATTTT.